Listed here is a single T cell receptor (beta chain). What it binds is not known. A much larger clone differs from this one at a single base, so this may be a read error. This sample was taken from a study of T cells in Graves' hyperthyroidism and ophthalmopathy. This CDR3 is 14 amino acids long. V lost 5 bases to trimming and J lost 0 bases, with 7 bases between them. Germline V gene sequence: CDR1 ENHRY, CDR2 SYGVKD. It was RNA transcripts that yielded the amplified TCR beta CDR3 regions. HTBI primers drove first-round RT-PCR of the TCR CDR3. Using its own MiXCR run on the multiplex PCR reads, TCRdb lists one record per CDR3 protein. The sample includes 450,000 to 700,000 distinct CDR3 sequences, under 60% of them seen just once. Study results and caveats: Separating ophthalmopathy from stable hyperthyroidism was achieved by a 13 V-J model. Blood shared most expanded thyroid clonotypes above 0.001.

Reasons for excluding patients were uncontrolled infection, other autoimmune disease, pregnancy or lactation. Clinical symptoms, serum thyroxine, TRAb, thyroid ultrasound and orbital computed tomography established diagnosis. The receptor comes from an adult woman with Graves' disease, either hyperthyroidism or ophthalmopathy (not recorded which). The chain carries TRBV10-3 and TRBJ2-2; TRBD1 might be the D (5 bases). Sequenced sample: peripheral blood or thyroid tissue (not recorded which). The CDR3 bases are TGTGCCATCAGTTCAGGGACGAACACCGGGGAGCTGTTTTTT. Amino acids: CAISSGTNTGELFF.